The 27 T cell receptor beta chains reported below all come from one sample, sequenced in a study of T cells in tuberculosis. The data were produced by immunoSEQ multiplex PCR, yet TCRdb's version contains in-frame clones alone and is incomplete. The data show about 25,000 clones, roughly 95% seen once. Sequences were obtained from PBMCs. All receptors derive from a donor between 10 and 29 years old with latent tuberculosis or without tuberculosis infection.

The CDR3 here is CASIHAGAQNSPLHF. The CDR3 bases are TGTGCCAGCATCCACGCGGGAGCACAAAATTCACCCCTCCACTTT. The V and J genes are TRBV6-4 and TRBJ1-6; D unclear. The CDR3 extends over 15 amino acids. From germline, CDR1 is MRHNA and CDR2 SNTAGT. Trimming shortened V by 7 bases and J by 7 bases, and 17 bases separated the two germline ends.

The gene calls are TRBV6-4 and TRBJ2-7, with 8 nucleotides matching TRBD1. Losses at the gene ends were 2 bases for V and 0 bases for J; bases not matched to a gene: 12. CDR3 length: 18 residues. CDR1 MRHNA and CDR2 SNTAGT come from the germline V gene. The DNA of the CDR3 is TGTGCCAGCAGTGACAGATTTACGACAGGGGAGTACTCCTACGAGCAGTACGTC. Translating gives CASSDRFTTGEYSYEQYV.

CDR3 DNA: TGTGCCAGCAGCTTAGCAGGGACAGGGGGTTACACTGAAGCTTTCTTT. Translation gives CASSLAGTGGYTEAFF. The genes are TRBV11-2 and TRBJ1-1, with 11 positions matching TRBD1. The CDR3 spans 16 residues. V shed 1 base and J 3 bases; nucleotides not matched to a gene: 4. Germline CDR1 and CDR2: SGHAT and FQNNGV.

The J gene is TRBJ2-7, the V gene TRBV18, with D possibly matching TRBD2 (6 bases). V was cut by 6 bases and J by 1 base, with 13 bases left in between. Germline-derived CDR1 and CDR2 are KGHSH and LQKENI. This CDR3 has 14 residues. CDR3 protein: CASSPGTASYEQYF. Here the CDR3 DNA reads TGTGCCAGCTCCCCCGGGACTGCATCCTACGAGCAGTACTTC. Combining the CDR3 with reference TRBV18 and TRBJ2-7 gives the whole variable domain NAGVMQNPRHLVRRRGQEARLRCSPMKGHSHVYWYRQLPEEGLKFMVYLQKENIIDESGMPKERFSAEFPKEGPSILRIQQVVRGDSAAYFCASSPGTASYEQYFGPGTRLTVT.

This clone was seen just once. The chain carries TRBV10-2 and TRBJ2-1; 8 positions agree with TRBD1. Germline trimming cut 3 bases from V and 4 bases from J; bases unmatched to any gene: 11. Germline CDR1 WSHSY, CDR2 SAAADI. The CDR3 is made up of 17 amino acids. The CDR3 spells CASSEGPAGGLYNEQFF. The CDR3, as DNA: TGCGCCAGCAGTGAAGGCCCTGCAGGGGGCCTTTACAATGAGCAGTTCTTC.

The chain links TRBV5-4 to TRBJ1-1, with D unclear. Trimming pared 4 bases from V and 6 bases from J, leaving 13 bases between. This CDR3 region has 13 residues. Germline V gene sequence: CDR1 SGHNT, CDR2 YYREEE (reference sequence). The CDR3 DNA follows: TGTGCCAGCAGCATCGGACGTAGCGCTGAAGCTTTCTTT. Encoded protein: CASSIGRSAEAFF.

This chain uses TRBV25-1 with TRBJ2-5; D is perhaps TRBD1 (5 bases). The CDR3 spans 16 residues. The germline gives CDR1 MGHDK, CDR2 SYGVNS. With 5 bases removed from V and 5 bases from J, the gap between germline ends came to 21 bases. In nucleotides, the CDR3 is TGTGCCAGCAGTAAGGGTGATTACACAGGACGGGAGACCCAGTACTTC. Translated: CASSKGDYTGRETQYF. The complete variable domain, with remaining parts taken from reference TRBV25-1 and TRBJ2-5, reads EADIYQTPRYLVIGTGKKITLECSQTMGHDKMYWYQQDPGMELHLIHYSYGVNSTEKGDLSSESTVSRIRTEHFPLTLESARPSHTSQYLCASSKGDYTGRETQYFGPGTRLLVL.

The DNA of the CDR3 is TGTGCCAGCACTCGACCCGGGGGGACTGAAGCTTTCTTT. The encoded protein is CASTRPGGTEAFF. The chain carries TRBV6-5 and TRBJ1-1, with D possibly being TRBD1 (5 bases). Trimming took off 7 bases at V and 5 bases at J, with 14 bases between the two ends. There are 13 residues in the CDR3. Germline V CDR1 and CDR2: MNHEY, SVGAGI.

This chain joins TRBV30 and TRBJ1-5; TRBD1 matches at 11 bases. Trimming cost V 4 bases and J 6 bases; bases outside gene matches: 5. The CDR3 length is 14 residues. CDR1 GTSNPN and CDR2 SVGIG come from the germline V gene (reference sequence). Here the CDR3 reads CAWTGGTGGQPQHF. The CDR3 DNA sequence: TGTGCCTGGACCGGAGGGACAGGGGGTCAGCCCCAGCATTTT.

The chain combines TRBV18 with TRBJ1-3; 7 positions agree with TRBD1. The CDR3 consists of 16 residues. Germline CDR1 is KGHSH and CDR2 is LQKENI. V lost 3 bases and J lost 0; bases outside the gene matches: 5. This chain's CDR3 is CASSPGQRSSGNTIYF. The CDR3 DNA reads as TGTGCCAGCTCACCGGGACAGCGGAGCTCTGGAAACACCATATATTTT.

This clone has just one count. The chain is built from TRBV4-1 and TRBJ2-2, with 10 nucleotides matching TRBD2. From germline, CDR1 is MGHRA and CDR2 YSYEKL. The CDR3 sequence is 17 residues long. The junction had 9 bases not matched to a gene; V was cut back by 0 bases and J by 8 bases. This chain's CDR3 is CASSQEGGLAVLGELFF. The CDR3 coding sequence is TGCGCCAGCAGCCAAGAGGGCGGACTAGCGGTTCTGGGGGAGCTGTTTTTT.

This chain uses TRBV5-1 with TRBJ1-2, with 9 bases matching TRBD1. V lost 4 bases to trimming and J lost 4 bases; unmatched junction nucleotides: 5. Per the germline V gene, CDR1 is SGHRS and CDR2 is YFSETQ. This CDR3 has 14 amino acids. The CDR3 here is CASSRTGEAYGYTF. For the CDR3, the DNA is TGCGCCAGCAGCAGGACAGGGGAGGCCTATGGCTACACCTTC.

The gene calls are TRBV14 and TRBJ1-2; D perhaps matches TRBD1 (6 bases). The germline V gene encodes CDR1 SGHDN and CDR2 FVKESK. The CDR3 contains 16 residues. Trimming cost V 0 bases and J 0 bases, with 11 bases left between them. The CDR3 DNA sequence: TGTGCCAGCAGCCAAGATCGCGCAGGGGCTAACTATGGCTACACCTTC. Translation gives CASSQDRAGANYGYTF.

This clone was observed once. V and J are TRBV30 and TRBJ1-2; 11 bases align to TRBD1. The J segment lost 0 bases and the V segment lost 2 bases, leaving 8 bases of the junction unmatched. This CDR3 comprises 17 residues. Germline loops: CDR1 GTSNPN, CDR2 SVGIG (reference sequence). CDR3 sequence: CAWSTGQGALTNYGYTF. The CDR3 DNA follows: TGTGCCTGGAGTACAGGACAGGGGGCACTAACTAACTATGGCTACACCTTC. Together with reference TRBV30 and TRBJ1-2, the CDR3 gives the full variable domain: SQTIHQWPATLVQPVGSPLSLECTVEGTSNPNLYWYRQAAGRGLQLLFYSVGIGQISSEVPQNLSASRPQDRQFILSSKKLLLSDSGFYLCAWSTGQGALTNYGYTFGSGTRLTVV.

CDR3 nucleotide sequence: TGTGCCAGCAGCTCAGGACAACGGGCTCGGGGGGACACTGAAGCTTTCTTT. Translating gives CASSSGQRARGDTEAFF. This chain connects TRBV11-1 to TRBJ1-1; possibly TRBD1 for D (5 bases). Germline CDR1 and CDR2: SGHAT and FQDESV (reference sequence). The length of the CDR3 is 17 residues. Trimming took 4 bases from V and 3 from J, leaving 21 bases between them.

This chain links TRBV30 with TRBJ2-7, with 7 nucleotides matching TRBD1. CDR1 GTSNPN and CDR2 SVGIG come from the germline V gene (reference sequence). V dropped 3 bases and J dropped 5; count of bases not matched to a gene: 10. This CDR3 contains 14 residues. As DNA, the CDR3 is TGTGCCTGGAGGGAACAGGGGAAGGGTAACGAGCAGTACTTC. Translation: CAWREQGKGNEQYF. The full variable domain, in which reference TRBV30 and TRBJ2-7 provide the parts outside the CDR3, is SQTIHQWPATLVQPVGSPLSLECTVEGTSNPNLYWYRQAAGRGLQLLFYSVGIGQISSEVPQNLSASRPQDRQFILSSKKLLLSDSGFYLCAWREQGKGNEQYFGPGTRLTVT.

The genes are TRBV18 and TRBJ2-7, with 7 positions matching TRBD1. The CDR3 runs 13 residues. The germline V gene encodes CDR1 KGHSH and CDR2 LQKENI. Trimming cost V 6 bases and J 2 bases; bases outside gene matches: 4. The CDR3 nucleotides read TGTGCCAGCTCGCCGGGACAGACCTACGAGCAGTACTTC. Protein product: CASSPGQTYEQYF.

The chain carries TRBV7-3 and TRBJ2-6, with TRBD1 matching 7 bases. The V gene end was trimmed by 0 bases and the J gene end by 0 bases; junction bases not matched to a gene: 2. The germline V gene has CDR1 SGHTA and CDR2 FQGTGA. The length of the CDR3 is 17 residues. The CDR3 sequence: CASSLTYRGSGANVLTF. As DNA, the CDR3 is TGTGCCAGCAGCTTAACGTACAGGGGCTCTGGGGCCAACGTCCTGACTTTC.

This clone was seen a few times. This chain joins TRBV2 and TRBJ1-6; 9 bases match TRBD1. The ends lost 4 bases at V and 9 bases at J; junction bases unmatched: 7. The CDR3 loop spans 15 amino acids. Per germline, CDR1 SNHLY and CDR2 FYNNEI. DNA for the CDR3: TGTGCCAGCAGTGTCGGACAGGGGATGGCTTCACCCCTCCACTTT. As protein: CASSVGQGMASPLHF.

The V and J genes are TRBV21-1 and TRBJ2-5; TRBD2 reflects the table's D call only, with no check against the DNA. TRBV21-1 is given as a pseudogene. There are 14 residues in the CDR3. The CDR3 protein is CASSKGRGQETQYF. The CDR3 nucleotides read TGTGCCAGCAGCAAAGGCAGAGGACAAGAGACCCAGTACTTC.

DNA of the CDR3: TGTGCCAGCAGGTACCAGGGGAGGAACACTGAAGCTTTCTTT. Translated, it gives CASRYQGRNTEAFF. The chain combines TRBV5-6 with TRBJ1-1; tentative D call: TRBD1 (6 bases). CDR3 length: 14 amino acids. In germline, CDR1 is SGHDT, CDR2 YYEEEE. V lost 5 bases, J lost 1 base, and 12 bases lay in between.

V is TRBV10-3 and J is TRBJ2-6; a possible D gene is TRBD2 (6 bases). Germline V CDR1 and CDR2: ENHRY, SYGVKD. The V end was cut by 6 bases, the J end by 3 bases, with 18 bases between. This CDR3 contains 17 residues. CDR3 loop: CAISPRSPGVGANVLTF. CDR3 nucleotides: TGTGCCATCAGCCCCCGAAGCCCGGGGGTTGGGGCCAACGTCCTGACTTTC.

The CDR3 DNA reads as TGTGCCAGCAGTCTGACAGGGAGCTCCTACAATGAGCAGTTCTTC. Protein: CASSLTGSSYNEQFF. This chain links TRBV5-6 with TRBJ2-1; the match to TRBD1 covers 7 bases. Trimming took 5 bases from V and 0 from J; bases not matched to a gene: 5. CDR1 SGHDT and CDR2 YYEEEE come from the germline V gene. The CDR3 covers 15 residues.

The chain combines TRBV5-6 with TRBJ1-2; D ambiguous. CDR1 is SGHDT and CDR2 is YYEEEE in the germline V gene. V lost 0 bases, J lost 6 bases, and 6 bases lay in between. This CDR3 is 12 amino acids long. The CDR3 is CASSLEEHGYTF. The CDR3 DNA reads TGTGCCAGCAGCTTGGAAGAGCATGGCTACACCTTC. The full variable domain, rest sourced from reference TRBV5-6 and TRBJ1-2, is DAGVTQSPTHLIKTRGQQVTLRCSPKSGHDTVSWYQQALGQGPQFIFQYYEEEERQRGNFPDRFSGHQFPNYSSELNVNALLLGDSALYLCASSLEEHGYTFGSGTRLTVV.

The chain is built from TRBV10-1 and TRBJ2-1, with TRBD1 matching 9 bases. The V and J ends lost 8 bases and 3 bases, in that order; junction bases with no gene match: 11. The CDR3 has 16 residues. Germline assignment: CDR1 WNHNN and CDR2 SYGVQD (reference sequence). The DNA of the CDR3 is TGCGCCAGCCTAAGTCCCGACAGGGGGTTCTACAATGAGCAGTTCTTC. It specifies CASLSPDRGFYNEQFF.

The gene calls are TRBV19 and TRBJ1-5, with D hard to call. This CDR3 is 15 amino acids long. The germline CDR1 and CDR2 sequences are LNHDA and SQIVND (reference sequence). V was shortened by 2 bases and J by 7 bases, with 15 bases between the two germline ends. The CDR3 reads CASSINSGLNQPQHF. The CDR3 coding sequence is TGTGCCAGTAGTATAAACAGCGGGCTCAACCAGCCCCAGCATTTT.

The chain joins TRBV4-2 to TRBJ2-1, with D perhaps TRBD2 (6 bases). This CDR3 spans 17 amino acids. Germline loops: CDR1 LGHNA, CDR2 YNFKEQ. The germline V and J ends were trimmed by 4 bases and 0 bases, with 16 bases remaining between them. The CDR3 reads CASSRRPSGDSYNEQFF. The CDR3 region has the DNA TGTGCCAGCAGCCGACGACCTTCGGGAGACTCCTACAATGAGCAGTTCTTC.